The 2 T cell receptor beta chains given below trace back to one sample, sequenced in a study of CD8+CD57+ T cells in acquired aplastic anemia. Both TCR beta VDJ combination and CDR3 sequence profiling were carried out. Genomic DNA was the template for this profiling. TCRdb recomputed calls from the reads with MiXCR, one row per CDR3 protein. The sample has approximately 190,000 distinct CDR3 sequences, 64% seen once. Sequencing input: sorted CD4+, CD8+, or CD8+CD57+ T cells (not recorded which) from PBMCs. The receptors here all came from a human donor with severe aplastic anemia or a healthy control (not recorded which).

The chain carries TRBV10-1 and TRBJ1-6; 8 bases line up with TRBD1. Germline V gives CDR1 WNHNN, CDR2 SYGVQD (reference sequence). With V trimmed by 6 bases and J by 6 bases, 10 bases remained unmatched. The CDR3 contains 16 residues. CDR3 amino acids: CASRRGQGVGNSPLHF. CDR3 nucleotide sequence: TGCGCCAGCAGAAGAGGACAGGGAGTAGGTAATTCACCCCTCCACTTT.

The V call is TRBV9, the J call TRBJ2-1; no reliable D call. This CDR3 has 10 residues. CDR1 and CDR2 from the germline V gene are SGDLS and YYNGEE. Trimming pared 3 bases from V and 7 bases from J, leaving 2 bases between. As DNA, the CDR3 is TGTGCCAGCAGCGGGAATGAGCAGTTCTTC. Amino acids: CASSGNEQFF.